This T cell receptor (beta chain) was observed in a study of blood T cell repertoires in COVID-19. Original methodology: Amplification of reference gene primers was used by the study to estimate nucleated cell counts. Profiled with immunoSEQ multiplex PCR; TCRdb holds only in-frame clones, not every one. That table is the source of V, J and clone size, and D and trimming were worked out from the DNA. The sample shows some 500,000 clones, roughly 89% of them seen only once. Germline V gene lookup returns CDR1 SGHNT and CDR2 YYREEE (reference sequence). This CDR3 region has 16 residues. J lost 3 bases, V lost 0 bases, and 8 bases had no gene match. Seattle-derived patients entered the study during active infection and were followed longitudinally.

The V and J genes are TRBV5-4 and TRBJ1-2, with 7 positions matching TRBD1. The TCR comes from a woman aged 50 to 65 with COVID-19, enrolled during active disease. The sequenced sample consisted of peripheral blood. The DNA of the CDR3 is TGTGCCAGCAGCTTGGGTGGGACAGCGTCTTACTATGGCTACACCTTC. Protein product: CASSLGGTASYYGYTF.